This T cell receptor beta chain emerged from a study of blood T cell repertoires in COVID-19. About the study: Sites in the United States, Italy and Spain provided acute and convalescent COVID-19 samples.

Per the original data handling: Estimates of nucleated cell counts were drawn from the amplification of reference gene primers. Sequencing used immunoSEQ multiplex PCR; TCRdb keeps in-frame clones, though not all of them. The V and J calls and the clone size are those of that table, but D and trimming were determined from the DNA. The sample has 15,000 to 20,000 clones; 88% are singletons. V lost 4 bases, J lost 0 bases, and 10 bases lay in between. Germline loops: CDR1 SGHRS, CDR2 YFSETQ. The CDR3 extends over 14 amino acids. Sequences were obtained from peripheral blood. The chain couples TRBV5-1 to TRBJ2-5; a weak D match, TRBD1 (6 bases). This TCR was sampled from a human donor in a cohort sampled during active COVID-19. The CDR3 loop reads CASSPGQNQETQYF. The CDR3 DNA sequence: TGCGCCAGCAGCCCCGGACAGAACCAAGAGACCCAGTACTTC.